This passage covers 8 T cell receptor beta chains from one sample sequenced in a study of CD8 T cells in ankylosing spondylitis listed by TCRdb under 2017. Library preparation used 5' RACE. Instrument used: Illumina HiSeq 2500. TCRdb applied fastp at Q25 and MiXCR to the public reads, then kept only in-frame beta chains. Under each unique CDR3 protein, matching rows form one entry showing the most common genes and DNA. The table for this sample lists around 210,000 distinct CDR3 sequences; approximately 7.6% of them were counted only once. 4% to 5% of the sample is taken by the ten largest. The specimen was blood, either unsorted or a sorted T cell fraction (not recorded which). The receptors shown here come from a female donor with ankylosing spondylitis or in good health (not recorded which).

This clonotype was counted ten times or more. The chain joins TRBV20-1 to TRBJ1-5; possible D gene TRBD1, 5 bases. Germline V CDR1 and CDR2: DFQATT, SNEGSKA (reference sequence). The CDR3 length is 16 residues. V was cut by 7 bases and J by 0 bases, with 19 bases left in between. The CDR3 DNA is TGCAGTGGCTCCGGGGGGGAGATATATAGCAATCAGCCCCAGCATTTT. This gives the protein CSGSGGEIYSNQPQHF.

This clonotype was counted many times. The chain links TRBV25-1 to TRBJ1-2; perhaps TRBD1 as D (5 bases). Per germline, CDR1 MGHDK and CDR2 SYGVNS. The CDR3 is 14 residues long. V gave up 6 bases and J gave up 4 bases, with 15 bases separating them. The CDR3: CASREETESYGYTF. As DNA, the CDR3 is TGTGCCAGCAGGGAAGAGACAGAAAGCTATGGCTACACCTTC.

This clonotype came up many times. The genes are TRBV29-1 and TRBJ2-3, with 10 bases fitting TRBD2. The CDR3 totals 15 residues. The germline V gene encodes CDR1 SQVTM and CDR2 ANQGSEA. V shed 6 bases, J shed 2 bases, and the junction held 8 bases outside the gene matches. The CDR3 DNA is TGCAGCGTCCCCGTTAGCGGGAGGTCCACAGATACGCAGTATTTT. As protein: CSVPVSGRSTDTQYF.

A note on this clonotype: A read error may be the cause here, since a much bigger clone is one base away. V and J are TRBV12-3 or TRBV12-4 and TRBJ2-3; D is uncertain. The CDR3 consists of 12 residues. The chain's CDR3 is CANSLQEDTQYF. CDR3 sequence (DNA): TGTGCCAACAGTCTTCAGGAAGATACGCAGTATTTT.

Ten or more counts support this clonotype. This chain uses TRBV7-2 with TRBJ2-7; either TRBD1 or TRBD2 may fit D (7 bases each). The length of the CDR3 is 15 residues. The germline V gene encodes CDR1 SGHTA and CDR2 FQGNSA. Deletions cut 5 bases from V and 7 bases from J, with 21 bases between. This chain's CDR3 is CASSARQGRAGEQYF. The CDR3 region has the DNA TGTGCCAGCAGCGCCCGACAGGGAAGAGCGGGGGAGCAGTACTTC.

This clonotype came up many times. This rearrangement joins TRBV29-1 to TRBJ2-1, with a possible D match to TRBD2 (5 bases). Germline V CDR1 and CDR2: SQVTM, ANQGSEA. Trimming shortened V by 8 bases and J by 8 bases, and 16 bases separated the two germline ends. The CDR3 runs 12 residues. Here the CDR3 DNA reads TGCAGCTTGTGGACTGGTTCCCATGAGCAGTTCTTC. Its protein is CSLWTGSHEQFF.

This clonotype has ten or more counts. The chain combines TRBV7-2 with TRBJ1-3, with D possibly TRBD1 on 5 matching bases. This CDR3 comprises 16 residues. V was clipped by 5 bases and J by 0 bases, with 14 bases between them. Germline CDR1 reads SGHTA; CDR2 reads FQGNSA. The DNA of the CDR3 is TGTGCCAGCAGCCGGGGGGGTCCCTTCTCTGGAAACACCATATATTTT. It specifies CASSRGGPFSGNTIYF.

The chain joins TRBV4-1 to TRBJ2-1, with 16 bases lining up with TRBD2. J lost 1 base, V lost 3 bases, and 6 bases had no gene match. Per germline, CDR1 MGHRA and CDR2 YSYEKL. The CDR3 consists of 19 residues. The CDR3 sequence is CASSQEGTSGRVSYNEQFF. For the CDR3, the DNA is TGCGCCAGCAGCCAGGAAGGGACTAGCGGGAGGGTGTCCTACAATGAGCAGTTCTTC.